The present entry profiles one T cell receptor (beta chain) with its context. The CDR3 length is 15 residues. The trim removed 0 bases at V and 4 bases at J, leaving 3 bases unmatched. In germline, CDR1 is KGHSH, CDR2 LQKENI. Primers for the PCR totalled 60 Vbeta and 13 Jbeta. Using immunoSEQ multiplex PCR, the repertoire was profiled, and TCRdb retains in-frame clones only, with some absent. The sample has about 190,000 clones; 74% are singletons. This sample was taken from a study of cytomegalovirus exposure and HLA in healthy donors. The chain couples TRBV18 to TRBJ1-1; 9 bases agree with TRBD1. The sequencing sample was made of PBMCs. This TCR came from a woman in her 30s in good health and CMV-seropositive. The CDR3 DNA sequence: TGTGCCAGCTCACCACCCGGGACAGGGAGCACTGAAGCTTTCTTT. It is translated as CASSPPGTGSTEAFF.